A selection of T cell receptor beta chains follows, all from one sample in a study of cytomegalovirus exposure and HLA in healthy donors. The data were produced by immunoSEQ multiplex PCR, yet TCRdb's version contains in-frame clones alone and is incomplete. The table has about 150,000 clones, 65% to 85% seen once. The sequenced sample consisted of PBMCs. The origin of the receptors is a woman aged 40 to 50 in good health and CMV-seropositive. Each CDR3 is given with its conserved first and last residue. The order of the fields is CDR3 protein, CDR3 DNA, D gene, J gene, V gene, clone size. The D gene is left open where the match is weak. Expanded clones are given a class, and other clones once, few, many or no size at all.

CASREQGSVNTEAFF TGTGCCAGCAGGGAACAAGGTAGCGTAAACACTGAAGCTTTCTTT - TRBJ1-1 TRBV6-4 -
CASSDLEQFF TGTGCCAGCAGTGACCTGGAGCAGTTCTTC - TRBJ2-1 TRBV6-1 -
CASSEQGARVDTQYF TGTGCCAGCAGTGAACAGGGGGCGCGTGTAGATACGCAGTATTTT TRBD1 TRBJ2-3 TRBV6-1 -
CASSRKGVTNEKLFF TGTGCCAGTAGTAGGAAAGGGGTAACTAATGAAAAACTGTTTTTT - TRBJ1-4 TRBV19 -
CAIGRVGAKSPQHF TGTGCCATCGGCAGAGTAGGGGCCAAGTCGCCCCAGCATTTT - TRBJ1-5 TRBV25-1 -
CASSLTVSSYNEQFF TGTGCCAGCAGCTTGACTGTAAGCTCCTACAATGAGCAGTTCTTC - TRBJ2-1 TRBV5-4 -
CASSFEGESYDEQFF TGTGCCAGCAGCTTCGAGGGTGAATCCTACGATGAGCAGTTCTTC - TRBJ2-1 TRBV11-1 -
CSVKLDSNQPQHF TGCAGCGTCAAATTAGATAGCAATCAGCCCCAGCATTTT - TRBJ1-5 TRBV29-1 -
CASRPMDRGNTEAFF TGTGCCAGCAGACCTATGGACAGGGGGAACACTGAAGCTTTCTTT TRBD1 TRBJ1-1 TRBV6-5 -
CASSAHPGQRPYGYTF TGTGCCAGCAGCGCTCACCCGGGACAGAGACCCTATGGCTACACCTTC TRBD1 TRBJ1-2 TRBV9 -
CASSLATGLVTEQYF TGTGCCAGCAGCTTAGCTACAGGGTTGGTCACCGAGCAGTACTTC - TRBJ2-7 TRBV7-2 once
CASSIDGQGYRDGQFF TGTGCCAGCAGCATTGACGGACAGGGTTATCGGGATGGGCAGTTCTTC TRBD1 TRBJ2-1 TRBV9 -
CASSSGQGRYEQYF TGTGCCAGCAGCTCCGGACAGGGGAGGTACGAGCAGTACTTC TRBD1 TRBJ2-7 TRBV6-5 -
CASSVDSDTQYF TGTGCCAGCAGCGTAGATTCGGATACGCAGTATTTT - TRBJ2-3 TRBV9 -
CASSLDAGEAYEQYF TGTGCCAGCAGCTTAGACGCGGGGGAAGCCTACGAGCAGTACTTC TRBD2 TRBJ2-7 TRBV7-6 -
CASSPHPGQGSTGELFF TGTGCCAGCAGCCCTCACCCGGGACAGGGGTCGACCGGGGAGCTGTTTTTT TRBD1 TRBJ2-2 TRBV7-6 -
CASSKRQGARSGNQPQHF TGTGCCAGCAGCAAACGGCAGGGGGCGCGTTCCGGCAATCAGCCCCAGCATTTT - TRBJ1-5 TRBV21-1 -
CASSINRDTEAFF TGTGCCAGCAGCATAAACAGGGACACTGAAGCTTTCTTT - TRBJ1-1 TRBV7-3 -
CASSPTGTAHRKNYGYTF TGTGCCAGTAGTCCAACCGGGACAGCGCATAGGAAAAACTATGGCTACACCTTC TRBD1 TRBJ1-2 TRBV19 -
CASSSGTGLGEQYF TGCGCCAGCAGCTCCGGGACAGGGCTGGGCGAGCAGTACTTC TRBD1 TRBJ2-7 TRBV5-1 -
CAWSRAGPYNEQFF TGTGCCTGGAGTAGGGCGGGGCCCTACAATGAGCAGTTCTTC - TRBJ2-1 TRBV30 -